The 20 T cell receptor beta chains given below trace back to one sample, sequenced in a study of CD8+CD57+ T cells in acquired aplastic anemia. Genomic DNA, serving as template, underwent TCR beta VDJ and CDR3 profiling. TCRdb reanalysed the reads using MiXCR and keeps one entry per CDR3 protein. The sample yields approximately 180,000 distinct CDR3 sequences, less than 50% seen once. Before being chosen for sequencing, patients had shown CD8+CD57+ cell expansion by flow cytometry. Sequencing was performed on sorted CD4+, CD8+, or CD8+CD57+ T cells (not recorded which) from PBMCs. The receptors were sampled from a human donor with aplastic anemia.

In its sample, this clonotype was seen once. The CDR3 region is CASNGGQGKDNEQFF. In DNA form, the CDR3 reads TGTGCCAGCAATGGTGGACAGGGGAAGGACAATGAGCAGTTCTTC. The J gene is TRBJ2-1, the V gene TRBV25-1; 9 bases are shared with TRBD1. CDR1 and CDR2 (germline): MGHDK, SYGVNS. Germline trimming cut 7 bases from V and 5 bases from J; bases unmatched to any gene: 9. This CDR3 is built from 15 residues.

There are a few counts of this clonotype. J is TRBJ2-2 and V is TRBV24-1; 7 bases match TRBD1. Trimming at V came to 10 bases and at J to 0 bases, leaving 4 bases not matched to a gene. The CDR3 sequence is 14 residues long. The germline CDR1 and CDR2 sequences are KGHDR and SFDVKD. The CDR3 DNA reads as TGTGCCACTAACGACAGGGCGAACACCGGGGAGCTGTTTTTT. This translates into CATNDRANTGELFF.

This clonotype was seen a single time. This may stem from a read error, because a much larger clone lies one nucleotide away. V is TRBV7-2 and J is TRBJ1-3; the D is unclear. This CDR3 has 13 residues. Germline V gene lookup returns CDR1 SGHTA and CDR2 FQGNSA. Trimming pared 6 bases from V and 0 bases from J, leaving 6 bases between. The CDR3 DNA sequence: TGTGCCAGCAGTTTCAACTCTGGAAACACCATATATTTT. Amino acids: CASSFNSGNTIYF.

This chain joins TRBV19 and TRBJ1-6; TRBD1 matches 11 bases. Per germline, CDR1 LNHDA and CDR2 SQIVND (reference sequence). Unmatched junction bases numbered 3, after V lost 2 bases and J lost 6 bases. CDR3 size: 16 residues. The CDR3 is CASSIRTGGSNSPLHF. In DNA, the CDR3 is TGTGCCAGTAGTATAAGGACAGGGGGCTCTAATTCACCCCTCCACTTT.

The chain employs TRBV2 and TRBJ2-5; D is unresolved. Germline-derived CDR1 and CDR2 are SNHLY and FYNNEI. Between the trimmed V and J ends, which lost 7 bases and 6 bases, there was a span of 15 bases. The length of the CDR3 is 13 residues. The CDR3 DNA reads as TGTGCCAGCACTGGTATGACGGTCAAGACCCAGTACTTC. Amino acids: CASTGMTVKTQYF.

V and J are TRBV7-2 and TRBJ2-7; D may be TRBD2 (7 bases). This CDR3 comprises 14 residues. Looked up from germline, CDR1 is SGHTA and CDR2 is FQGNSA. Between the trimmed V and J ends, which lost 9 bases and 6 bases, there was a span of 21 bases. The CDR3, as DNA: TGTGCCAGTAGTATCGGGGGGCGCGGTACCGAGCAGTACTTC. Translated, it gives CASSIGGRGTEQYF.

The J gene is TRBJ2-1, the V gene TRBV7-8; TRBD2 agrees at 8 bases. The CDR3 is made up of 15 amino acids. Per the germline V gene, CDR1 is SGHVS and CDR2 is FQNEAQ. V was clipped by 2 bases and J by 7 bases; unmatched bases: 7. CDR3 region: CASSLPGGQANEQFF. The CDR3 region has the DNA TGTGCCAGCAGCTTACCGGGGGGGCAGGCGAATGAGCAGTTCTTC. Using reference TRBV7-8 and TRBJ2-1 for the parts outside the CDR3, the full variable domain is GAGVSQSPRYKVAKRGQDVALRCDPISGHVSLFWYQQALGQGPEFLTYFQNEAQLDKSGLPSDRFFAERPEGSVSTLKIQRTQQEDSAVYLCASSLPGGQANEQFFGPGTRLTVL.

V usage is TRBV19 and J usage is TRBJ2-5, with D uncertain. With 5 bases removed from V and 9 bases from J, the gap between germline ends came to 16 bases. Germline-derived CDR1 and CDR2 are LNHDA and SQIVND (reference sequence). The CDR3 length is 13 residues. Written as DNA, the CDR3 is TGTGCCAGTAGTTCCCGATCGCGTGTGCCCCAGTACTTC. This sequence encodes CASSSRSRVPQYF.

This clonotype was seen just once. This chain links TRBV29-1 with TRBJ2-2; TRBD2 might be the D (6 bases). This CDR3 has 14 residues. Germline CDR1 and CDR2: SQVTM and ANQGSEA. V was pared by 2 bases and J by 2 bases, with 9 bases between. This chain's CDR3 is CSVEHGSNTGELFF. The DNA of the CDR3 is TGCAGCGTTGAACACGGGAGTAACACCGGGGAGCTGTTTTTT.

Points on this clonotype: Here the CDR3 omits its conserved ending phenylalanine or tryptophan, so a read error is the likely source. Here the CDR3 DNA reads TGTGCCAGCAGCTTAGAACAGGATAGCTTGACGCAGTATCTT. It encodes CASSLEQDSLTQYL. The chain joins TRBV7-9 to TRBJ2-3; perhaps TRBD1 as D (5 bases). The length of the CDR3 is 14 residues. V shed 1 base and J shed 9 bases, with 14 bases lying between them. CDR1 is SEHNR and CDR2 is FQNEAQ in the germline V gene (reference sequence).

This clonotype was found a few times. The CDR3 DNA sequence: TGTGCCAGCAGCCAAGTCGCCGGGGGACTAGGACTCACAGATACGCAGTATTTT. Its protein product is CASSQVAGGLGLTDTQYF. The V call is TRBV3-1, the J call TRBJ2-3; 8 bases agree with TRBD2. The V segment lost 1 base and the J segment 2 bases; nucleotides outside the gene matches: 11. The germline CDR1 and CDR2 sequences are LGHDT and YNNKEL (reference sequence). The CDR3 runs to 18 residues.

This clonotype has a handful of counts. Germline is not matched at one junction end, which may reflect a read error. The chain links TRBV5-1 to TRBJ1-1, with D possibly being TRBD1 (6 bases). The CDR3 spans 14 residues. CDR1 and CDR2 (germline): SGHRS, YFSETQ. This CDR3 reads CASGLTDSGTEAFF. CDR3 nucleotides: TGCGCCAGCGGCTTGACGGACAGCGGCACTGAAGCTTTCTTT. The full variable domain, with the rest looked up from reference TRBV5-1 and TRBJ1-1, is KAGVTQTPRYLIKTRGQQVTLSCSPISGHRSVSWYQQTPGQGLQFLFEYFSETQRNKGNFPGRFSGRQFSNSRSEMNVSTLELGDSALYLCASGLTDSGTEAFFGQGTRLTVV.

This clonotype was detected only a few times. The chain links TRBV20-1 to TRBJ2-7; 8 nucleotides align to TRBD1. Germline CDR1 is DFQATT and CDR2 is SNEGSKA (reference sequence). This CDR3 is 13 amino acids long. Trimming took 3 bases from V and 1 from J; bases not matched to a gene: 2. The CDR3 reads CSASRQGSYEQYF. CDR3 in DNA: TGCAGTGCTAGTCGACAGGGGTCCTACGAGCAGTACTTC.

The V call is TRBV20-1, the J call TRBJ1-5, with D possibly TRBD1 on 5 matching bases. The CDR3 is 14 residues long. Trimming left V 3 bases short and J 1 base short, with 10 bases between. CDR1 is DFQATT, CDR2 SNEGSKA, per germline (reference sequence). In nucleotides, the CDR3 is TGCAGTGCTAGTTTCGGGGGGAGCAATCAGCCCCAGCATTTT. Residues: CSASFGGSNQPQHF.

CDR3 coding DNA: TGTGCCAGCAGCCCCTCTGGTGTGGGGGGGGAAGCTTTCTTT. The encoded protein is CASSPSGVGGEAFF. This chain uses TRBV7-6 with TRBJ1-1; D might be TRBD1 (5 bases). The CDR3 has 14 residues. Trimming cost V 5 bases and J 8 bases, with 18 bases left between them. Germline V gene data show CDR1 as SGHVS and CDR2 as FNYEAQ.

This clonotype was recorded a few times. The CDR3 reads CSAYRGGRNGYTF. In DNA form, the CDR3 reads TGCAGTGCTTACCGGGGGGGGCGTAATGGCTACACCTTC. V and J are TRBV20-1 and TRBJ1-2; D perhaps matches TRBD1 (6 bases). Trimming removed 5 bases from V and 6 bases from J, with 16 bases in between. Per germline, CDR1 DFQATT and CDR2 SNEGSKA (reference sequence). The CDR3 is 13 residues long.

The chain has TRBV15 and TRBJ1-5; unclear D gene. The CDR3 sequence is 15 residues long. V was clipped by 5 bases and J by 2 bases, with 13 bases between them. Germline V gene sequence: CDR1 LNHNV, CDR2 YYDKDF (reference sequence). CDR3 nucleotides: TGTGCCACCAGCCTTTTAAGTCCGGGCAATCAGCCCCAGCATTTT. Translated, it gives CATSLLSPGNQPQHF.

This clonotype was recorded at least ten times. The V call is TRBV7-6, the J call TRBJ2-3, with a tentative D call TRBD1 (5 bases). The CDR3 is made up of 15 amino acids. Germline V CDR1 and CDR2: SGHVS, FNYEAQ. Between the trimmed V and J ends, which lost 1 base and 0 bases, there was a span of 8 bases. The CDR3 reads CASSLVGQSTDTQYF. The DNA of the CDR3 is TGTGCCAGCAGCTTAGTGGGGCAGAGCACAGATACGCAGTATTTT. The complete variable domain, with remaining parts taken from reference TRBV7-6 and TRBJ2-3, reads GAGVSQSPRYKVTKRGQDVALRCDPISGHVSLYWYRQALGQGPEFLTYFNYEAQQDKSGLPNDRFSAERPEGSISTLTIQRTEQRDSAMYRCASSLVGQSTDTQYFGPGTRLTVL.

This clonotype has just a few counts. The chain combines TRBV11-2 with TRBJ2-5; 8 nucleotides line up with TRBD1. CDR3 length: 17 residues. The V and J ends lost 1 base and 1 base, in that order; junction bases with no gene match: 8. The germline V gene encodes CDR1 SGHAT and CDR2 FQNNGV. This CDR3 reads CASSLGLQGVPQETQYF. The CDR3 DNA sequence: TGTGCCAGCAGCTTAGGTTTACAGGGGGTGCCCCAAGAGACCCAGTACTTC. Based on the CDR3 plus reference TRBV11-2 and TRBJ2-5, the full variable domain is EAGVAQSPRYKIIEKRQSVAFWCNPISGHATLYWYQQILGQGPKLLIQFQNNGVVDDSQLPKDRFSAERLKGVDSTLKIQPAKLEDSAVYLCASSLGLQGVPQETQYFGPGTRLLVL.

This clonotype was seen a few times. CDR3 amino acids: CASSLGDGDYEQYF. CDR3 bases: TGTGCCAGCAGCTTAGGAGACGGGGACTACGAGCAGTACTTC. J is TRBJ2-7 and V is TRBV7-6, with D maybe TRBD2 (5 bases). Germline-derived CDR1 and CDR2 are SGHVS and FNYEAQ. Trimming removed 1 base from V and 3 bases from J, with 10 bases in between. The CDR3 length is 14 residues.